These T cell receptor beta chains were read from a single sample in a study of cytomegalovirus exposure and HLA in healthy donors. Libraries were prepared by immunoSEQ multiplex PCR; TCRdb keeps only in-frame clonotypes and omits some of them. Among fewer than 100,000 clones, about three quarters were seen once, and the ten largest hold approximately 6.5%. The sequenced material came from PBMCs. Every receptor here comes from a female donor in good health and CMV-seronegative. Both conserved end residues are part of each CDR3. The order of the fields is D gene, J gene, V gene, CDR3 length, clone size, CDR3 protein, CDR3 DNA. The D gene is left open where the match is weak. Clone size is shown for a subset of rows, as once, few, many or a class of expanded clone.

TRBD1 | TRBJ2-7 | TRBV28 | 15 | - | CASSPPGQATQGQYF | TGTGCCAGCAGTCCACCGGGACAGGCAACGCAGGGGCAGTACTTC
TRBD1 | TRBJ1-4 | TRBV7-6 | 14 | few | CASSPGGVGEKLFF | TGTGCCAGCAGCCCAGGGGGCGTAGGTGAAAAACTGTTTTTT
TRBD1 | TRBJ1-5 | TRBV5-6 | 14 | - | CASTGQGGNQPQHF | TGTGCCAGCACGGGACAGGGCGGGAATCAGCCCCAGCATTTT
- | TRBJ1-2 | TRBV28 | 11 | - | CASWGDYGYTF | TGTGCGAGTTGGGGGGACTATGGCTACACCTTC
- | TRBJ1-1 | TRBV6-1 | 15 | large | CASSEDGGGGTEAFF | TGTGCCAGCAGTGAAGATGGGGGCGGAGGCACTGAAGCTTTCTTT
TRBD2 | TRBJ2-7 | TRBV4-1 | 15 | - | CASSQRTSGSYEQYF | TGCGCCAGCAGCCAAAGGACTAGCGGGAGCTACGAGCAGTACTTC
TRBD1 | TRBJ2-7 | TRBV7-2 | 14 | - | CASSPRTGANEQYF | TGTGCCAGCAGCCCAAGGACAGGGGCTAACGAGCAGTACTTC
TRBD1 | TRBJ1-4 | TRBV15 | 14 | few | CATSGGQENEKLFF | TGTGCCACCAGCGGGGGACAGGAAAATGAAAAACTGTTTTTT
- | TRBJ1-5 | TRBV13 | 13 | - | CASSLGLSQPQHF | TGTGCCAGCAGCTTAGGCCTCAGTCAGCCCCAGCATTTT
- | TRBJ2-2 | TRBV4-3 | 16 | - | CASSQEIAGRTGELFF | TGCGCCAGCAGCCAAGAAATCGCGGGCCGCACCGGGGAGCTGTTTTTT
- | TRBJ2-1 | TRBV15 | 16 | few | CATSSTGTRTYNEQFF | TGTGCCACCAGCAGTACCGGGACTCGAACCTACAATGAGCAGTTCTTC
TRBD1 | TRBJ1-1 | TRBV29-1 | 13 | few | CSAEDRANTEAFF | TGCAGCGCGGAGGACAGGGCAAACACTGAAGCTTTCTTT
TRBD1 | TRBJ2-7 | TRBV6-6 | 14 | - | CASTPAGGQGEQYF | TGTGCCAGCACCCCCGCAGGGGGCCAAGGCGAGCAGTACTTC
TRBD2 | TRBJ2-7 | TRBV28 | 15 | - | CASRGGLAETYEQYF | TGTGCCAGCAGGGGGGGACTAGCGGAAACCTACGAGCAGTACTTC
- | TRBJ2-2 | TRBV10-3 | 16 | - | CAITTTRDTNTGELFF | TGTGCCATCACCACCACTAGGGACACGAACACCGGGGAGCTGTTTTTT
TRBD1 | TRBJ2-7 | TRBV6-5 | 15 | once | CASSPQGLPEYEQYF | TGTGCCAGCAGCCCACAGGGGTTGCCAGAATACGAGCAGTACTTC
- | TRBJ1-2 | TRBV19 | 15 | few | CASTADPGFNYGYTF | TGTGCCAGTACGGCTGACCCAGGGTTTAACTATGGCTACACCTTC
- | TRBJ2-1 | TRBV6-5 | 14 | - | CASSYTEAYDEQFF | TGTGCCAGCAGTTATACAGAAGCCTATGATGAGCAGTTCTTC
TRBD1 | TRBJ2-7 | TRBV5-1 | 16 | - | CASSLGDRGLHYEQYF | TGCGCCAGCAGCTTGGGGGACAGGGGGCTCCATTACGAGCAGTACTTC
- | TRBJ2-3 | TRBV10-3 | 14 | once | CAISGGRDTDTQYF | TGTGCCATCAGTGGGGGTCGGGACACAGATACGCAGTATTTT
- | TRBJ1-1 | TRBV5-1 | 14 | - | CASSFPGVNTEAFF | TGCGCCAGCAGCTTCCCAGGGGTGAACACTGAAGCTTTCTTT
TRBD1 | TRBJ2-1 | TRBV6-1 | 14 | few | CASSGQGAYNEQFF | TGTGCCAGCAGTGGACAGGGAGCTTACAATGAGCAGTTCTTC
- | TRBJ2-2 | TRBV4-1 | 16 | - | CASSQDMRGTGLPPFF | TGCGCCAGCAGCCAAGATATGAGGGGAACGGGACTCCCACCGTTTTTT
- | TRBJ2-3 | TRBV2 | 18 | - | CASSPLLLTAGRGDTQYF | TGTGCCAGCAGTCCCCTCCTCCTAACGGCGGGCCGGGGGGATACGCAGTATTTT
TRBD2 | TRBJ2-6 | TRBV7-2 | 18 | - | CASSFIAGLNSGANVLTF | TGTGCCAGCAGCTTCATAGCGGGACTAAACTCTGGGGCCAACGTCCTGACTTTC
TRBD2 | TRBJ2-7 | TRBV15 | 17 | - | CATSRGLLAGFSYEQYF | TGTGCCACCAGCAGAGGCCTTCTAGCGGGTTTCTCCTACGAGCAGTACTTC
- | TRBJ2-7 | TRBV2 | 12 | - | CASRTGSYEQYF | TGTGCCAGCAGGACCGGGTCCTACGAGCAGTACTTC
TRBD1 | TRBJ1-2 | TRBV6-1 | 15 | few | CASQSGQASNYGYTF | TGTGCCAGCCAAAGTGGACAGGCTTCTAACTATGGCTACACCTTC
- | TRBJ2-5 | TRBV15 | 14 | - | CATSASRVGETQYF | TGTGCCACCAGCGCATCCAGGGTCGGGGAGACCCAGTACTTC
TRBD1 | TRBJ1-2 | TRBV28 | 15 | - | CASSPPGQGNYGYTF | TGTGCCAGCAGTCCACCGGGACAGGGCAACTATGGCTACACCTTC
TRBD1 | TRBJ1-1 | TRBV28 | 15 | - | CASRPSRDSVTEAFF | TGTGCCAGCAGACCTTCACGGGACAGTGTTACTGAAGCTTTCTTT
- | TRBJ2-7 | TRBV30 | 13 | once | CAWSVGLFDEQYF | TGTGCCTGGAGTGTTGGGCTATTTGACGAGCAGTACTTC
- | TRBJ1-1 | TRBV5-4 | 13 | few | CASSMTGNTEAFF | TGTGCCAGCAGCATGACAGGGAACACTGAAGCTTTCTTT
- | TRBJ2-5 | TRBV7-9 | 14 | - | CASSSGTEAWEQYF | TGTGCCAGCAGCTCAGGTACAGAAGCCTGGGAGCAGTACTTC
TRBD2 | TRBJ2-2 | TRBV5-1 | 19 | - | CASSLAASGRADNTGELFF | TGCGCCAGCAGCTTGGCCGCTAGCGGGAGGGCTGACAACACCGGGGAGCTGTTTTTT
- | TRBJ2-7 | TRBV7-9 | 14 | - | CASSLKPGSYEQYF | TGTGCCAGCAGCTTAAAGCCTGGCTCCTACGAGCAGTACTTC
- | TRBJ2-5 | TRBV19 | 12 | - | CATATGPGTQYF | TGTGCCACAGCGACAGGCCCCGGGACCCAGTACTTC
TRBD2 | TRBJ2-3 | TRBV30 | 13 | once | CAWNAGGTDTQYF | TGTGCCTGGAACGCGGGAGGCACAGATACGCAGTATTTT
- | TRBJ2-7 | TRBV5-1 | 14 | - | CASSMGLSSYEQYF | TGCGCCAGCAGCATGGGACTTTCCTCCTACGAGCAGTACTTC
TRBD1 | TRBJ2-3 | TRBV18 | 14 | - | CASSPLQGTDTQYF | TGTGCCAGCTCACCGCTACAGGGGACAGATACGCAGTATTTT